Listed below are T cell receptor beta chains from one sample, sequenced in a study of T cell responses to AZD1222 COVID-19 vaccine. Here immunoSEQ multiplex PCR was the method, and the copy in TCRdb shows in-frame clones only, minus some. The repertoire holds about 190,000 clones, with about nine tenths as singletons. The sequences come from peripheral blood, collected on day 0 of MenACWY control vaccination. The receptors were gathered from an adult in good health. Each CDR3 is given with its conserved first and last residue. The D gene is left open where the match is weak. A clone size is listed for some rows: how often the clone was seen (once, few, many), or a class if it is expanded.

CDR3 DNA: TGTGCCAGCAGTCATCAGTGGAAGGCTTTCGATGAGCAGTTCTTC; CDR3 protein: CASSHQWKAFDEQFF; D gene: NA; V gene: TRBV28; J gene: TRBJ2-1; clone size: once
CDR3 DNA: TGCGCCAGCAGCGGAGGGGGCGCCGATAATTCACCCCTCCACTTT; CDR3 protein: CASSGGGADNSPLHF; D gene: TRBD1; V gene: TRBV5-1; J gene: TRBJ1-6; clone size: few
CDR3 DNA: TGTGCCAGCAGCTTATGGAAAGGGGGCGACCCCCGCTATGGCTACACCTTC; CDR3 protein: CASSLWKGGDPRYGYTF; D gene: TRBD1; V gene: TRBV7-2; J gene: TRBJ1-2; clone size: NA
CDR3 DNA: TGTGCCAGCAGTGACTCGTGCAGGAACGGGACAGGGGATATTGAAACTAATGAAAAACTGTTTTTT; CDR3 protein: CASSDSCRNGTGDIETNEKLFF; D gene: TRBD1; V gene: TRBV6-4; J gene: TRBJ1-4; clone size: NA
CDR3 DNA: TGTGCCACCAGTGATTACTCTGGCTACACCTTC; CDR3 protein: CATSDYSGYTF; D gene: NA; V gene: TRBV24-1; J gene: TRBJ1-2; clone size: few
CDR3 DNA: TGTGCCAGCAGCCAAGACCGAACGACTGAAGCTTTCTTT; CDR3 protein: CASSQDRTTEAFF; D gene: NA; V gene: TRBV14; J gene: TRBJ1-1; clone size: NA
CDR3 DNA: TGTGCCAGCAGCGTAGCTCCGAGGTCTGGAAACACCATATATTTT; CDR3 protein: CASSVAPRSGNTIYF; D gene: NA; V gene: TRBV9; J gene: TRBJ1-3; clone size: NA
CDR3 DNA: TGTGCCAGCAGCATTGGACTCGGGGGGAAGACTGAAGCTTTCTTT; CDR3 protein: CASSIGLGGKTEAFF; D gene: NA; V gene: TRBV3-1/TRBV3-2; J gene: TRBJ1-1; clone size: few
CDR3 DNA: TGTGCCAGTAGTATTATCCACGTGACAGGGCGCAATCAGCCCCAGCATTTT; CDR3 protein: CASSIIHVTGRNQPQHF; D gene: TRBD1; V gene: TRBV19; J gene: TRBJ1-5; clone size: once
CDR3 DNA: TGTGCCAGCAGCCTTAAGCGGGGGGGCCAGTCAGATACGCAGTATTTT; CDR3 protein: CASSLKRGGQSDTQYF; D gene: TRBD2; V gene: TRBV5-4; J gene: TRBJ2-3; clone size: few
CDR3 DNA: TGTGCCAGCAGTCATAGCGGGACAGGGGATGAAAAACTGTTTTTT; CDR3 protein: CASSHSGTGDEKLFF; D gene: TRBD1; V gene: TRBV28; J gene: TRBJ1-4; clone size: NA
CDR3 DNA: TGTGCCAGCACTACCCGCCCGGGAAACAATGAGCAGTTCTTC; CDR3 protein: CASTTRPGNNEQFF; D gene: NA; V gene: TRBV27; J gene: TRBJ2-1; clone size: few
CDR3 DNA: TGCGCCAGCAGCTCGGGACAGGGGAACACTGAAGCTTTCTTT; CDR3 protein: CASSSGQGNTEAFF; D gene: TRBD1; V gene: TRBV5-1; J gene: TRBJ1-1; clone size: few
CDR3 DNA: TGTGCCTGGGAGAATGATGGCTACACCTTC; CDR3 protein: CAWENDGYTF; D gene: NA; V gene: TRBV30; J gene: TRBJ1-2; clone size: NA
CDR3 DNA: TGTGCCAGCAGCCAGTCCTGGGACTACGAGCAGTACTTC; CDR3 protein: CASSQSWDYEQYF; D gene: NA; V gene: TRBV16; J gene: TRBJ2-7; clone size: NA
CDR3 DNA: TGTGCCAGCAGCCAACAGGGAAATGCCCCTGCTGATACGCAGTATTTT; CDR3 protein: CASSQQGNAPADTQYF; D gene: NA; V gene: TRBV4-2; J gene: TRBJ2-3; clone size: NA
CDR3 DNA: TGTGCCAGCAGTCCCCCAGCGGGAAGCTCCTACAATGAGCAGTTCTTC; CDR3 protein: CASSPPAGSSYNEQFF; D gene: TRBD2; V gene: TRBV27; J gene: TRBJ2-1; clone size: NA
CDR3 DNA: TGTGCCAGCAGTGAACACTCGGGGAGAAACATTCAGTACTTC; CDR3 protein: CASSEHSGRNIQYF; D gene: NA; V gene: TRBV2; J gene: TRBJ2-4; clone size: NA
CDR3 DNA: TGTGCCACCAGCAGAGATTTTGGCAGCTATGGCTACACCTTC; CDR3 protein: CATSRDFGSYGYTF; D gene: NA; V gene: TRBV15; J gene: TRBJ1-2; clone size: NA
CDR3 DNA: TGTGCCAGCAGTACAGGGGATTTCCAGCCCCAGCATTTT; CDR3 protein: CASSTGDFQPQHF; D gene: TRBD1; V gene: TRBV6-2/TRBV6-3; J gene: TRBJ1-5; clone size: NA
CDR3 DNA: TGTGCCAGCGGGACGGTCGAGACCCAGTACTTC; CDR3 protein: CASGTVETQYF; D gene: NA; V gene: TRBV7-9; J gene: TRBJ2-5; clone size: NA
CDR3 DNA: TGTGCCAGCAGCGCCGACAGGGGTAATGAAAAACTGTTTTTT; CDR3 protein: CASSADRGNEKLFF; D gene: TRBD1; V gene: TRBV9; J gene: TRBJ1-4; clone size: NA
CDR3 DNA: TGTGCCAGCAGCCTCGGGACAGGGGCCAACCCCTCTGGAAACACCATATATTTT; CDR3 protein: CASSLGTGANPSGNTIYF; D gene: TRBD1; V gene: TRBV5-4; J gene: TRBJ1-3; clone size: NA